In its sample, the clone carrying this TCR beta chain was seen many times. What it binds is not known. Unique molecular identifiers were used in preparing the TCRbeta library. One entry per CDR3 protein, called by TCRdb with MiXCR from the PCR reads. The profile shows some 120,000 distinct CDR3 sequences, 23% of them singletons. CDR1 is SGHTA and CDR2 is FQGNSA in the germline V gene. CDR3 size: 13 residues. Between the trimmed V and J ends, which lost 4 bases and 15 bases, there was a span of 19 bases. The data were taken from a study of T-cell reconstitution after alpha-beta-depleted transplantation in children. Study results and limitations: At day 60, the high TCRbeta diversity found in some patients originated from recipient T cells and thymic progenitors that had survived. After one year, T-cell counts and TCRbeta diversity mostly came from new T cells. Alpha-beta T cells present about two months after transplant were reported to originate from several hundred expanded graft clones.

The gene calls are TRBV7-2 and TRBJ2-1; no definite D call. The sample consisted of PBMCs, mostly from graft donor cells, taken 180 days after TCRalphabeta/CD19-depleted stem cell transplant. The clonotype originates from a male patient between 2 and 10 years old who had a stem cell transplant for chronic granulomatous disease, so the T cells may come from the graft donor. CDR3 sequence: CASSSSRALPPFF. CDR3 in DNA: TGTGCCAGCAGCTCCTCTCGGGCCCTACCTCCGTTCTTC.